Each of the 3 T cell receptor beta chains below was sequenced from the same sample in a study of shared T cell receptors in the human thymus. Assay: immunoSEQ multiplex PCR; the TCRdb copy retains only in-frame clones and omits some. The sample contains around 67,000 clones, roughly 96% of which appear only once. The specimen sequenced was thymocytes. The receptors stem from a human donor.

CDR3 protein: CASSVGGLVAERGNTIYF. As DNA, the CDR3 is TGTGCCAGCAGCGTAGGAGGTCTTGTGGCAGAGCGGGGAAACACCATATATTTT. The rearrangement joins TRBV9 to TRBJ1-3; D unclear. Germline V gives CDR1 SGDLS, CDR2 YYNGEE. Trimming cost V 0 bases and J 4 bases, with 20 bases left between them. The CDR3 consists of 18 residues.

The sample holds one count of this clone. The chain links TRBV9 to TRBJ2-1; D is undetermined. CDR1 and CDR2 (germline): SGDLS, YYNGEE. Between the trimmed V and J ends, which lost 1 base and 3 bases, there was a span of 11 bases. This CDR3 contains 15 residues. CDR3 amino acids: CASSVTPLGYNEQFF. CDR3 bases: TGTGCCAGCAGCGTAACCCCTCTAGGCTACAATGAGCAGTTCTTC.

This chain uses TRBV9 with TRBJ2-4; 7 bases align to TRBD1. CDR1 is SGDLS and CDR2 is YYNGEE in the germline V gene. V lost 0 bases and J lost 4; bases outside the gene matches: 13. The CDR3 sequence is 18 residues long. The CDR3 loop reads CASSVGPYDDRVKNIQYF. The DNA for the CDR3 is TGTGCCAGCAGCGTAGGACCCTATGATGACAGGGTTAAAAACATTCAGTACTTC.